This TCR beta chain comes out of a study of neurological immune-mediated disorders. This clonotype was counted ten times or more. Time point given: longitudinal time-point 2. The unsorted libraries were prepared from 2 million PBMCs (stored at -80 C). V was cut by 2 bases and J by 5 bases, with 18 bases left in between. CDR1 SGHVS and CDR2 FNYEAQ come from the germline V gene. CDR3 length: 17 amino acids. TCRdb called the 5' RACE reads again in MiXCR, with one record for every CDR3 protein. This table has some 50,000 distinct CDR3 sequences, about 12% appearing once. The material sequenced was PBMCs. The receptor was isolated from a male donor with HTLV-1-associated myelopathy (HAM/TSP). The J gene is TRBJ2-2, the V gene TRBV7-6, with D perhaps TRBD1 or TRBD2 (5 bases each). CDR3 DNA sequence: TGTGCCAGCAGCTTATTTGTACGGGACCGGTTAACCGGGGAGCTGTTTTTT. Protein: CASSLFVRDRLTGELFF.